This TCR beta chain was observed in a study of T cell clonotyping in hematopoietic cell transplantation. The assay was immunoSEQ multiplex PCR, and TCRdb's table has in-frame clones only and misses some. The sample holds roughly 12,000 clones; about half are singletons and the top ten take 9.5% to 12%. Points from the study as a whole: Higher Inverse Simpson Index values in graft donor and pretransplant recipient predicted broader posttransplant TCR diversity. Pathologically expanded recipient clonotypes increased progressively from day 30 to day 180 as diversity fell.

The CDR3 extends over 10 amino acids. Trimming stripped 3 bases from V and 9 bases from J, with 5 bases between. In germline, CDR1 is MGHDK, CDR2 SYGVNS. There are a few counts of this clone. The antigen remains unidentified. The genes are TRBV25-1 and TRBJ2-5; no reliable D call. The specimen was peripheral blood mononuclear cells. The source of this sequence is a man aged 50 to 60 in good health. Some clones in this sample may be carry-over from other donors' samples. The CDR3 protein is CASSDGPQYF. The CDR3 nucleotides read TGTGCCAGCAGTGACGGTCCCCAGTACTTC.